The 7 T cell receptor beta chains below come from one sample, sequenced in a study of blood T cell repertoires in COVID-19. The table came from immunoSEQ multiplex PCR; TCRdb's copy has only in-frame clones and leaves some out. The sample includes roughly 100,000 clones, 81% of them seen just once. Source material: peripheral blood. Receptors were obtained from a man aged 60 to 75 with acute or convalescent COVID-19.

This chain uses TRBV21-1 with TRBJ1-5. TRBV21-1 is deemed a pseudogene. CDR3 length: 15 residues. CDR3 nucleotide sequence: TGTGCCAGCAGCAAAGCGCGGAGGGATACTCAGCCCCAGCATTTT. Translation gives CASSKARRDTQPQHF.

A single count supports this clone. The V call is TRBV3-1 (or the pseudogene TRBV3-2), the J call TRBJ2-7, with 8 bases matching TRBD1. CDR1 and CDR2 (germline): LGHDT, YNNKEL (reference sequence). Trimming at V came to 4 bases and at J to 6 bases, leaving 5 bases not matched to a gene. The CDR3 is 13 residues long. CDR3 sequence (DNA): TGTGCCAGCAGCCCCCAGGGGGCTCGCGAGCAGTACTTC. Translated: CASSPQGAREQYF.

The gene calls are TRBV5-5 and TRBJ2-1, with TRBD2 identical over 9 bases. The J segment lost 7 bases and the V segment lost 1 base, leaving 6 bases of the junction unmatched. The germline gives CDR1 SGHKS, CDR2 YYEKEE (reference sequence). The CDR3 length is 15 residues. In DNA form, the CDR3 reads TGTGCCAGCAGCTTGTGGTCTAGCGGGGAGAATGAGCAGTTCTTC. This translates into CASSLWSSGENEQFF.

As DNA, the CDR3 is TGCGCCAGCAGCCAAACGGGACTGGCGGACCAAGAGACCCAGTACTTC. Its protein is CASSQTGLADQETQYF. The rearrangement uses TRBV4-1 and TRBJ2-5, with a weak D call TRBD2 (6 bases). The CDR3 is 16 residues long. With 2 bases removed from V and 0 bases from J, the gap between germline ends came to 13 bases. Germline V gives CDR1 MGHRA, CDR2 YSYEKL.

The CDR3 DNA reads TGTGCCAGCAGCTTGCAGGGGGCGAGGGAGCAGTACTTC. Translation: CASSLQGAREQYF. This chain joins TRBV7-8 and TRBJ2-7; 8 bases are a match to TRBD1. The CDR3 loop spans 13 amino acids. V lost 3 bases to trimming and J lost 7 bases; unmatched junction nucleotides: 5. Germline values: CDR1 SGHVS, CDR2 FQNEAQ. Drawing the rest from reference TRBV7-8 and TRBJ2-7, the complete variable domain is GAGVSQSPRYKVAKRGQDVALRCDPISGHVSLFWYQQALGQGPEFLTYFQNEAQLDKSGLPSDRFFAERPEGSVSTLKIQRTQQEDSAVYLCASSLQGAREQYFGPGTRLTVT.

CDR3 in amino acids: CASSDRGANEKLFF. CDR3 coding DNA: TGTGCCAGCAGTGACAGGGGAGCTAATGAAAAACTGTTTTTT. V and J are TRBV25-1 and TRBJ1-4; maybe TRBD1 (6 bases). The germline V gene encodes CDR1 MGHDK and CDR2 SYGVNS. V lost 3 bases and J 3 bases, leaving 8 bases between the germline ends. This CDR3 is built from 14 residues.

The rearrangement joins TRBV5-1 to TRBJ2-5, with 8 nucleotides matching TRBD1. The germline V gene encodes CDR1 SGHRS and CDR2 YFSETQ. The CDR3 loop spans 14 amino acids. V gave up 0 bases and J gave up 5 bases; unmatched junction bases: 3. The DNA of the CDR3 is TGCGCCAGCAGCTTGGGACAGGGGTGGGAGACCCAGTACTTC. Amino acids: CASSLGQGWETQYF.